This entry is about one T cell receptor (beta chain). The sample belongs to a study of OX40 agonist ivuxolimab in advanced cancers. Germline V gene data show CDR1 as KGHSH and CDR2 as LQKENI. V was trimmed by 5 bases and J by 6 bases, leaving 11 bases between them. The CDR3 consists of 12 residues. Generated by immunoSEQ multiplex PCR, the TCRdb table keeps only in-frame clones and is missing some. The sample contains roughly 65,000 clones, around four fifths of which appear only once. The sequencing used CD4+ or CD8+ T cells sorted from blood, collected in a trial of the OX40 agonist ivuxolimab. The V call is TRBV18, the J call TRBJ2-7; no definite D call. The receptor was derived from an adult with an advanced solid tumor such as melanoma, head and neck, liver or kidney cancer. CDR3: CASSAQGSEQYF. The CDR3 nucleotides read TGTGCCAGCTCAGCTCAAGGATCCGAGCAGTACTTC.